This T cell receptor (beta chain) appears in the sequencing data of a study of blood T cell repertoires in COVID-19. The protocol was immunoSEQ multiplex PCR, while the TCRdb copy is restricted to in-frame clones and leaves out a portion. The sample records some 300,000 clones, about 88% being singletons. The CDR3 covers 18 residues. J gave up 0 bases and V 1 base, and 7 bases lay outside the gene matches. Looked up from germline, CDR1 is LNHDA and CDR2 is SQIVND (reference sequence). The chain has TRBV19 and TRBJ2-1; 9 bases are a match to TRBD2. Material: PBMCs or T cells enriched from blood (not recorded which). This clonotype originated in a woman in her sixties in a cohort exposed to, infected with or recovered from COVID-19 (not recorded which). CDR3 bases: TGTGCCAGTAGTATAGGCGCGGGAGGGATCAGCTCCTACAATGAGCAGTTCTTC. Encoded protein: CASSIGAGGISSYNEQFF. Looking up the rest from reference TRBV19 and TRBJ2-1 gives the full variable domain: DGGITQSPKYLFRKEGQNVTLSCEQNLNHDAMYWYRQDPGQGLRLIYYSQIVNDFQKGDIAEGYSVSREKKESFPLTVTSAQKNPTAFYLCASSIGAGGISSYNEQFFGPGTRLTVL.